These 31 T cell receptor beta chains were all obtained from the same sample, sequenced in a study of T cell changes during pregnancy in multiple sclerosis. Clones were read by immunoSEQ multiplex PCR, and TCRdb kept only the in-frame ones, dropping some. The sample lists about 80,000 clones, roughly nine tenths occurring once. Material: peripheral blood, obtained before pregnancy. These receptors all come from a female donor with multiple sclerosis, enrolled in a pregnancy study.

V is TRBV5-1 and J is TRBJ2-3; 9 nucleotides match TRBD2. Germline loops: CDR1 SGHRS, CDR2 YFSETQ. This CDR3 contains 15 residues. The J segment lost 6 bases and the V segment lost 4 bases, leaving 9 bases of the junction unmatched. CDR3 nucleotides: TGCGCCAGCAGCCTCCGGGGGACTAGCATCGATACGCAGTATTTT. Translating it yields CASSLRGTSIDTQYF.

The chain has TRBV6-1 and TRBJ2-1; D remains unclear. Germline V CDR1 and CDR2: MNHNS, SASEGT. Trimming took off 3 bases at V and 3 bases at J, with 6 bases between the two ends. This CDR3 has 13 amino acids. CDR3 in amino acids: CASSDPLYNEQFF. The CDR3 coding sequence is TGTGCCAGCAGTGACCCCCTCTACAATGAGCAGTTCTTC.

The rearrangement uses TRBV28 and TRBJ2-6; the D is unclear. The V end was cut by 7 bases, the J end by 0 bases, with 10 bases between. The length of the CDR3 is 15 residues. Germline lookup yields CDR1 MDHEN and CDR2 SYDVKM. CDR3 region: CASNPSGSGANVLTF. The CDR3 DNA follows: TGTGCCAGCAATCCGTCGGGCTCTGGGGCCAACGTCCTGACTTTC. The variable domain in full, completed from reference TRBV28 and TRBJ2-6, reads DVKVTQSSRYLVKRTGEKVFLECVQDMDHENMFWYRQDPGLGLRLIYFSYDVKMKEKGDIPEGYSVSREKKERFSLILESASTNQTSMYLCASNPSGSGANVLTFGAGSRLTVL.

CDR3 nucleotide sequence: TGTGCCAGCAGTCCACGTGGTGTAGTGGCTGAAGCTTTCTTT. Translating gives CASSPRGVVAEAFF. The rearrangement links TRBV28 to TRBJ1-1, with unresolved D. Trimming took 5 bases from V and 6 from J, leaving 16 bases between them. Germline V CDR1 and CDR2: MDHEN, SYDVKM. CDR3 length: 14 amino acids.

This chain uses TRBV4-1 with TRBJ1-4, with D maybe TRBD1 (6 bases). This CDR3 contains 15 residues. Germline V lookup: CDR1 MGHRA, CDR2 YSYEKL. V was shortened by 1 base and J by 8 bases, with 14 bases between the two germline ends. As DNA, the CDR3 is TGCGCCAGCAGCCAAGGATCCGGGACACCCGAAAAACTGTTTTTT. Residues: CASSQGSGTPEKLFF.

The sample holds a few counts of this clone. This chain uses TRBV10-3 with TRBJ1-2; D gene unclear. CDR3 length equals 14 residues. Germline assignment: CDR1 ENHRY and CDR2 SYGVKD. Trimming took 8 bases from V and 4 from J, leaving 17 bases between them. CDR3 loop: CAISQDRESYGYTF. For the CDR3, the DNA is TGTGCCATCTCCCAAGATAGGGAGTCCTATGGCTACACCTTC.

The V and J genes are TRBV7-9 and TRBJ2-5; TRBD1 aligns across 10 bases. Germline V lookup: CDR1 SEHNR, CDR2 FQNEAQ (reference sequence). J gave up 3 bases and V 4 bases, and 8 bases lay outside the gene matches. CDR3 size: 16 residues. The CDR3 DNA reads as TGTGCCAGCAGCTCCCGGGACAGGGGACGGGAAGAGACCCAGTACTTC. As protein: CASSSRDRGREETQYF.

The CDR3 sequence: CASSPQGALTDTQYF. The CDR3 nucleotides read TGTGCCAGCAGTCCACAGGGGGCGCTTACAGATACGCAGTATTTT. J is TRBJ2-3 and V is TRBV6-5; 9 bases are a match to TRBD1. This CDR3 is 15 amino acids long. Per germline, CDR1 MNHEY and CDR2 SVGAGI. V was clipped by 5 bases and J by 3 bases; unmatched bases: 6.

The rearrangement uses TRBV7-2 and TRBJ1-1; D unresolved. Germline loops: CDR1 SGHTA, CDR2 FQGNSA. The CDR3 consists of 15 residues. Between the trimmed V and J ends, which lost 5 bases and 1 base, there was a span of 14 bases. The CDR3 here is CASSVRDGRNTEAFF. Written as DNA, the CDR3 is TGTGCCAGCAGCGTGCGGGATGGTAGGAACACTGAAGCTTTCTTT.

This clone was detected only once. The gene calls are TRBV25-1 and TRBJ1-5; 10 nucleotides match TRBD1. Germline trimming cut 5 bases from V and 7 bases from J; bases unmatched to any gene: 5. CDR3 length equals 14 residues. Looked up from germline, CDR1 is MGHDK and CDR2 is SYGVNS. This chain's CDR3 is CASSSGQGWQPQHF. The DNA of the CDR3 is TGTGCCAGCAGTTCGGGACAGGGGTGGCAGCCCCAGCATTTT.

The V call is TRBV18, the J call TRBJ1-2; TRBD1 matches 7 bases. There are 16 residues in the CDR3. Germline V lookup: CDR1 KGHSH, CDR2 LQKENI. J lost 3 bases, V lost 3 bases, and 10 bases had no gene match. The CDR3 region has the DNA TGTGCCAGCTCACCCTTAGACAGGGTAGTTGACTATGGCTACACCTTC. It yields the protein CASSPLDRVVDYGYTF.

V gene TRBV6-6 combines with J gene TRBJ2-1, with a possible D match to TRBD1 (6 bases). V lost 3 bases and J lost 15, with 15 bases in between. The CDR3 is 12 residues long. Germline V gene sequence: CDR1 MNHNY, CDR2 SVGAGI (reference sequence). CDR3 amino acids: CASSYSEGDPFF. The CDR3 nucleotides are TGTGCCAGCAGTTATTCCGAGGGGGATCCGTTCTTC.

With regard to this clone: Sequence at one end of the junction differs from germline and may be a read error. The rearrangement uses TRBV10-3 and TRBJ2-5; the D is unclear. The germline CDR1 and CDR2 sequences are ENHRY and SYGVKD. This CDR3 is built from 12 residues. Written as DNA, the CDR3 is TGTGCCATCAGGGGCCTACAAGGGACCCAGTACTTC. Protein: CAIRGLQGTQYF.

J is TRBJ1-3 and V is TRBV7-9; 7 positions agree with TRBD1. The CDR3 spans 14 residues. CDR1 is SEHNR and CDR2 is FQNEAQ in the germline V gene (reference sequence). V lost 5 bases, J lost 8 bases, and 9 bases stayed unmatched. CDR3 coding DNA: TGTGCCAGCAGCCATAGGGGGCCCTCAGACACCATATATTTT. This sequence encodes CASSHRGPSDTIYF.

The chain employs TRBV4-3 and TRBJ2-7; tentatively, D is TRBD1 (7 bases). Trimming removed 4 bases from V and 4 bases from J, with 14 bases in between. There are 14 residues in the CDR3. Germline assignment: CDR1 LGHNA and CDR2 YSLEER. As DNA, the CDR3 is TGCGCCAGCAGCCCCACGACAGGGAGGTACGAGCAGTACTTC. Translation: CASSPTTGRYEQYF.

This chain connects TRBV19 to TRBJ1-1, with D unclear. Trimming took off 5 bases at V and 1 base at J, with 8 bases between the two ends. This CDR3 contains 13 residues. The germline V gene has CDR1 LNHDA and CDR2 SQIVND (reference sequence). CDR3 bases: TGTGCCAGTAGTCTTAGCCCGAACACTGAAGCTTTCTTT. Translated: CASSLSPNTEAFF.

This clone was detected only a few times. The gene calls are TRBV7-2 and TRBJ2-1, with 8 bases aligning to TRBD2. V dropped 3 bases and J dropped 7; count of bases not matched to a gene: 11. The CDR3 has 16 amino acids. The germline V gene has CDR1 SGHTA and CDR2 FQGNSA. CDR3 amino acids: CASSFLPGTRVNEQFF. As DNA, the CDR3 is TGTGCCAGCAGCTTCCTCCCCGGGACTAGGGTGAATGAGCAGTTCTTC.

The chain recombines TRBV28 with TRBJ1-4, with 8 bases identical to TRBD1. CDR1 is MDHEN, CDR2 SYDVKM, per germline. The CDR3 is 16 residues long. The V gene end was trimmed by 6 bases and the J gene end by 2 bases; junction bases not matched to a gene: 8. The chain's CDR3 is CASRDRVVATNEKLFF. The CDR3 DNA follows: TGTGCCAGCAGGGACAGGGTAGTTGCGACTAATGAAAAACTGTTTTTT. The whole variable domain, filled in from reference TRBV28 and TRBJ1-4, reads DVKVTQSSRYLVKRTGEKVFLECVQDMDHENMFWYRQDPGLGLRLIYFSYDVKMKEKGDIPEGYSVSREKKERFSLILESASTNQTSMYLCASRDRVVATNEKLFFGSGTQLSVL.

The rearrangement joins TRBV29-1 to TRBJ2-7, with D possibly TRBD2 on 5 matching bases. This CDR3 is built from 11 residues. Trimming shortened V by 4 bases and J by 5 bases, and 9 bases separated the two germline ends. The germline V gene encodes CDR1 SQVTM and CDR2 ANQGSEA. CDR3 bases: TGCAGCGTTGTGAGGGCCCACGAGCAGTACTTC. The encoded protein is CSVVRAHEQYF.

This chain uses TRBV15 with TRBJ1-1; D is unclear. Germline V gene sequence: CDR1 LNHNV, CDR2 YYDKDF (reference sequence). CDR3 size: 14 residues. Trimming left V 5 bases short and J 4 bases short, with 14 bases between. CDR3 residues: CATSVRGWGTEAFF. CDR3 coding DNA: TGTGCCACCAGCGTCCGGGGTTGGGGCACTGAAGCTTTCTTT.

CDR3 protein: CASSPLQDEAFF. Here the CDR3 DNA reads TGTGCCAGCTCACCACTTCAGGATGAAGCTTTCTTT. V is TRBV18 and J is TRBJ1-1, with no clear D. This CDR3 spans 12 amino acids. Looked up from germline, CDR1 is KGHSH and CDR2 is LQKENI. Trimming stripped 1 base from V and 7 bases from J, with 7 bases between.

V usage is TRBV7-8 and J usage is TRBJ1-4; possible D gene TRBD1, 5 bases. Germline V gene data show CDR1 as SGHVS and CDR2 as FQNEAQ. V lost 6 bases and J lost 4, with 18 bases in between. This CDR3 spans 16 amino acids. The CDR3 loop reads CASRQRGGRDNEKLFF. DNA for the CDR3: TGTGCCAGCAGGCAAAGGGGAGGGCGGGATAATGAAAAACTGTTTTTT.

The genes are TRBV27 and TRBJ2-7, with 9 bases aligning to TRBD1. Germline trimming cut 6 bases from V and 4 bases from J; bases unmatched to any gene: 10. The CDR3 sequence is 15 residues long. Per germline, CDR1 MNHEY and CDR2 SMNVEV (reference sequence). In DNA, the CDR3 is TGTGCCAGCAGCCGGAAGGGACAGGGATATTACGAGCAGTACTTC. This gives the protein CASSRKGQGYYEQYF.

V and J are TRBV28 and TRBJ2-4, with a weak D call TRBD2 (6 bases). Trimming took off 5 bases at V and 1 base at J, with 9 bases between the two ends. The CDR3 sequence is 14 residues long. Germline lookup yields CDR1 MDHEN and CDR2 SYDVKM. CDR3 DNA: TGTGCCAGCAGTCTAGGAGGGGCCAAAAACATTCAGTACTTC. Its translation is CASSLGGAKNIQYF.

This chain uses TRBV7-9 with TRBJ2-7, with D tentatively TRBD2 (5 bases). The V end lost 1 base, the J end lost 5 bases, and 12 bases lay between the germline ends. The V gene's germline CDR1 is SEHNR and CDR2 FQNEAQ (reference sequence). The CDR3 loop spans 14 amino acids. DNA of the CDR3: TGTGCCAGCAGCTTAGGGGCTAGCCCAAACGAGCAGTACTTC. The encoded protein is CASSLGASPNEQYF.

The chain combines TRBV27 with TRBJ2-5, with D tentatively TRBD2 (6 bases). Germline lookup yields CDR1 MNHEY and CDR2 SMNVEV (reference sequence). This CDR3 is 15 amino acids long. Trimming removed 3 bases from V and 4 bases from J, with 15 bases in between. The DNA for the CDR3 is TGTGCCAGCAGTTTCGCGGGAAGCTCACGAGAGACCCAGTACTTC. Translation: CASSFAGSSRETQYF.

The chain recombines TRBV11-3 with TRBJ2-1; D unresolved. The CDR3 runs to 13 residues. Trimming pared 1 base from V and 7 bases from J, leaving 8 bases between. Germline values: CDR1 SGHNT, CDR2 YENEEA. CDR3 sequence: CASSLAEKNEQFF. The CDR3 DNA reads TGTGCCAGCAGCTTAGCGGAGAAAAATGAGCAGTTCTTC. The full variable domain, rest sourced from reference TRBV11-3 and TRBJ2-1, is EAGVVQSPRYKIIEKKQPVAFWCNPISGHNTLYWYLQNLGQGPELLIRYENEEAVDDSQLPKDRFSAERLKGVDSTLKIQPAELGDSAVYLCASSLAEKNEQFFGPGTRLTVL.

In this sample, this clone turned up once. This chain uses TRBV11-3 with TRBJ1-1; D is undetermined. V shed 3 bases and J shed 1 base, with 6 bases lying between them. CDR1 is SGHNT and CDR2 is YENEEA in the germline V gene. The CDR3 spans 13 residues. The CDR3: CASSFKQNTEAFF. The CDR3 nucleotides read TGTGCCAGCAGCTTCAAACAGAACACTGAAGCTTTCTTT.

The chain is built from TRBV14 and TRBJ1-3; D is perhaps TRBD1 (5 bases). V lost 2 bases to trimming and J lost 2 bases, with 13 bases between them. The CDR3 is made up of 16 amino acids. Per germline, CDR1 SGHDN and CDR2 FVKESK. As DNA, the CDR3 is TGTGCCAGCAGCCAACTCAGCGGGGGAGCTGGAAACACCATATATTTT. Amino acids: CASSQLSGGAGNTIYF.

This chain joins TRBV7-9 and TRBJ2-7, with D possibly TRBD1 on 6 matching bases. The CDR3 sequence is 16 residues long. Germline lookup yields CDR1 SEHNR and CDR2 FQNEAQ (reference sequence). V dropped 5 bases and J dropped 4 bases, with 21 bases sitting between them. The CDR3 protein is CASSPNTGTRSYEQYF. The DNA of the CDR3 is TGTGCCAGCAGCCCAAATACAGGGACCCGATCTTACGAGCAGTACTTC. Complete variable domain (other parts from reference TRBV7-9 and TRBJ2-7): DTGVSQNPRHKITKRGQNVTFRCDPISEHNRLYWYRQTLGQGPEFLTYFQNEAQLEKSRLLSDRFSAERPKGSFSTLEIQRTEQGDSAMYLCASSPNTGTRSYEQYFGPGTRLTVT.

CDR3 loop: CASRLAGLSGNTIYF. CDR3 bases: TGTGCCAGTAGGTTGGCAGGACTCTCTGGAAACACCATATATTTT. The genes are TRBV19 and TRBJ1-3; D is undetermined. The V gene's germline CDR1 is LNHDA and CDR2 SQIVND (reference sequence). The CDR3 is 15 amino acids. The ends were cut back, 6 bases at V and 0 bases at J, with 12 bases in the middle.